This T cell receptor beta chain originates from a study of T cells in Graves' hyperthyroidism and ophthalmopathy. Overall study: Specimen type is peripheral blood, collected at initial diagnosis prior to any treatment.

Trimming took 0 bases from V and 4 from J, leaving 10 bases between them. Germline values: CDR1 LGHNA, CDR2 YNFKEQ. The CDR3 runs 14 residues. Amplified TCR beta CDR3 regions came from RNA transcripts. With the HTBI primer set, the TCR CDR3 went through a first round of RT-PCR. TCRdb processed the multiplex PCR reads anew with MiXCR; each CDR3 protein has one entry. The sample includes approximately 610,000 distinct CDR3 sequences, roughly 14% of them seen just once. This chain uses TRBV4-2 with TRBJ2-7; perhaps TRBD2 as D (6 bases). The source material was blood. The sequence was obtained from a woman aged 40 to 50 with Graves' ophthalmopathy. In DNA, the CDR3 is TGTGCCAGCAGCCAAGAAGGGAGGCGGTACGAGCAGTACTTC. Translation: CASSQEGRRYEQYF.